This is a list of T cell receptor beta chains from one sample in a study of T cells in Graves' hyperthyroidism and ophthalmopathy. TCRdb used MiXCR to reprocess the multiplex PCR reads, holding one entry per CDR3 protein. This sample carries some 350,000 distinct CDR3 sequences, approximately 16% of them seen once, and the ten largest clones take roughly 19%. Material: blood. These receptors all stem from a woman in her sixties with Graves' ophthalmopathy. CDR3s include the opening cysteine and the closing phenylalanine or tryptophan. Each record gives: D gene, clone size, V gene, J gene, CDR3 protein, CDR3 DNA. D genes are given only for firm matches. Clone size is not always given. Where it is, it says once, few, many or a class for expanded clones.

TRBD1	many	TRBV7-9	TRBJ1-4	CASSLGPGGNEKLFF	TGTGCCAGCAGCTTGGGACCAGGGGGTAATGAAAAACTGTTTTTT
TRBD2	many	TRBV7-2	TRBJ2-2	CASSWGLAGGGGELFF	TGTGCCAGCAGCTGGGGACTAGCGGGAGGCGGCGGGGAGCTGTTTTTT
TRBD1	many	TRBV20-1	TRBJ2-3	CSAKGTGTRTQYF	TGCAGTGCCAAGGGGACAGGGACCCGTACGCAGTATTTT
NA	many	TRBV6-1	TRBJ2-7	CASTVGSPSYEQYF	TGTGCCAGCACCGTGGGATCTCCCTCCTACGAGCAGTACTTC
NA	NA	TRBV7-6	TRBJ2-6	CASTGTVTSGANVLTF	TGTGCCAGCACCGGGACGGTAACCTCAGGGGCCAACGTCCTGACTTTC
TRBD2	many	TRBV5-8	TRBJ2-1	CASSPPGTSGYNEQFF	TGTGCCAGCAGCCCACCCGGGACTAGCGGCTACAATGAGCAGTTCTTC
NA	many	TRBV10-3	TRBJ1-2	CAISETLNYGYTF	TGTGCCATCAGTGAGACCCTTAACTATGGCTACACCTTC
NA	NA	TRBV9	TRBJ1-2	CASNEGTSPNYGYTF	TGTGCCAGCAACGAAGGGACATCGCCTAACTATGGCTACACCTTC
TRBD2	many	TRBV5-8	TRBJ2-3	CASSLTSGYTDTQYF	TGTGCCAGCAGCTTGACTAGCGGGTACACAGATACGCAGTATTTT
NA	many	TRBV2	TRBJ2-5	CASSWTQETQYF	TGTGCCAGCAGTTGGACCCAAGAGACCCAGTACTTC
TRBD1	NA	TRBV3-1	TRBJ2-2	CASSQRTGGSTGELFF	TGTGCCAGCAGCCAACGGACAGGGGGCAGCACCGGGGAGCTGTTTTTT
TRBD2	NA	TRBV5-1	TRBJ2-1	CASRYGGSSYNEQFF	TGCGCCAGCAGATACGGCGGGAGCTCGTACAATGAGCAGTTCTTC
NA	NA	TRBV11-3	TRBJ2-5	CASSPNAGRETQYF	TGTGCCAGCAGCCCTAATGCGGGGCGGGAGACCCAGTACTTC
TRBD1	many	TRBV20-1	TRBJ1-1	CSAGPGQGGNTEAFF	TGCAGTGCTGGACCGGGACAGGGAGGGAACACTGAAGCTTTCTTT
TRBD2	few	TRBV4-1	TRBJ2-7	CASSHLGTSGRPVNEQYF	TGCGCCAGCAGCCACCTCGGGACTAGCGGGAGACCCGTCAACGAGCAGTACTTC
NA	NA	TRBV20-1	TRBJ2-7	CSARGPQGGGEQYF	TGCAGTGCTAGAGGGCCCCAGGGAGGGGGCGAGCAGTACTTC
TRBD2	many	TRBV7-2	TRBJ2-7	CASTPVGTSGSGEQYF	TGTGCCAGCACCCCAGTGGGGACTAGCGGGAGTGGGGAGCAGTACTTC
NA	many	TRBV2	TRBJ2-1	CASTGGPLNEQFF	TGTGCCAGCACCGGCGGGCCACTCAATGAGCAGTTCTTC
NA	NA	TRBV30	TRBJ1-5	CAWSGGSGGNQPQHF	TGTGCCTGGAGTGGGGGGAGTGGGGGCAATCAGCCCCAGCATTTT
NA	NA	TRBV20-1	TRBJ2-2	CSARQTGLVGELFF	TGCAGTGCTAGACAAACGGGGCTTGTCGGGGAGCTGTTTTTT
TRBD1	many	TRBV7-3	TRBJ2-7	CASSKTGDSYEQYF	TGTGCCAGCAGCAAGACAGGGGATTCCTACGAGCAGTACTTC
TRBD2	many	TRBV13	TRBJ2-3	CASSHRTARLAGVLTDTQYF	TGTGCCAGCAGCCATCGGACTGCCAGACTAGCGGGAGTACTTACAGATACGCAGTATTTT
NA	NA	TRBV19	TRBJ2-2	CASSEKGRYTGELFF	TGTGCCAGTAGTGAAAAGGGTAGATACACCGGGGAGCTGTTTTTT
TRBD2	many	TRBV29-1	TRBJ2-7	CSARFSGRRGRYDEQYF	TGCAGCGCGCGCTTTAGCGGGAGGAGGGGGAGGTACGACGAGCAGTACTTC
NA	few	TRBV10-3	TRBJ1-6	CAISETVSSPLHF	TGTGCCATCAGTGAGACGGTTTCTTCACCCCTCCACTTT
TRBD1	many	TRBV18	TRBJ2-1	CASSPDRGLINEQFF	TGTGCCAGCTCACCGGACAGGGGGCTCATCAATGAGCAGTTCTTC
NA	many	TRBV6-8	TRBJ1-5	CASIRDGRRMDQPQHF	TGTGCCAGCATAAGAGATGGGAGGAGGATGGACCAGCCCCAGCATTTT
NA	many	TRBV18	TRBJ2-5	CASSPRVGETQYF	TGTGCCAGCTCACCACGGGTAGGCGAGACCCAGTACTTC
NA	NA	TRBV4-1	TRBJ2-1	CASSQVGLGNEQFF	TGCGCCAGCAGCCAGGTAGGACTGGGCAATGAGCAGTTCTTC
TRBD1	many	TRBV29-1	TRBJ2-7	CSVEDRGNEQYF	TGCAGCGTGGAGGACAGGGGCAACGAGCAGTACTTC
NA	many	TRBV29-1	TRBJ1-1	CSVEEVYNTEAFF	TGCAGCGTTGAAGAAGTATATAACACTGAAGCTTTCTTT
TRBD2	NA	TRBV5-1	TRBJ2-4	CASSLSSGRGNIQYF	TGCGCCAGCAGCTTGAGTAGCGGGAGAGGTAACATTCAGTACTTC
NA	few	TRBV18	TRBJ2-7	CASSSTTGSYEQYF	TGTGCCAGCTCATCTACGACAGGTTCCTACGAGCAGTACTTC
TRBD1	NA	TRBV5-5	TRBJ1-4	CASSSDRVEKLFF	TGTGCCAGCAGCTCCGACAGGGTTGAAAAACTGTTTTTT
NA	many	TRBV18	TRBJ1-2	CASSPAKLGGYTF	TGTGCCAGCTCTCCAGCAAAACTCGGTGGCTACACCTTC
TRBD1	many	TRBV7-6	TRBJ2-7	CASSARSTTGVGEQYF	TGTGCCAGCAGCGCCCGGTCTACGACAGGGGTTGGCGAGCAGTACTTC
NA	many	TRBV5-6	TRBJ2-1	CASSLGPQSSYNEQFF	TGTGCCAGCAGCTTGGGACCCCAAAGCTCCTACAATGAGCAGTTCTTC
NA	many	TRBV3-1	TRBJ2-1	CASSRMGEQFF	TGTGCCAGCAGCCGGATGGGTGAGCAGTTCTTC
TRBD2	NA	TRBV6-1	TRBJ2-7	CASSRTSGWEQYF	TGTGCCAGCAGTAGGACTAGCGGGTGGGAGCAGTACTTC
NA	many	TRBV2	TRBJ2-2	CASSEGRPGELFF	TGTGCCAGCAGTGAAGGGCGACCCGGGGAGCTGTTTTTT
NA	many	TRBV29-1	TRBJ2-5	CSVEEEGSGQETQYF	TGCAGCGTTGAAGAGGAAGGGAGCGGCCAAGAGACCCAGTACTTC
NA	NA	TRBV15	TRBJ2-7	CATSRDHLPSRYEQYF	TGTGCCACCAGCAGAGATCATCTTCCGTCCCGCTACGAGCAGTACTTC
TRBD2	many	TRBV28	TRBJ2-3	CASSPRFVSGRAGTDTQYF	TGTGCCAGCAGTCCCCGTTTTGTGAGCGGGAGGGCCGGCACAGATACGCAGTATTTT
NA	few	TRBV20-1	TRBJ1-2	CSAFTTFGGLTF	TGCAGTGCTTTCACGACCTTTGGGGGTCTTACCTTC
NA	many	TRBV28	TRBJ1-4	CASSPRVGGHDEKLFF	TGTGCCAGCAGTCCACGGGTGGGGGGGCACGATGAAAAACTGTTTTTT
TRBD1	few	TRBV7-9	TRBJ2-6	CASSSLRDRGSSGANVLTF	TGTGCCAGCAGCTCTCTCCGGGACAGGGGGAGCTCTGGGGCCAACGTCCTGACTTTC
TRBD2	NA	TRBV29-1	TRBJ2-3	CSVPSGGMDTQYF	TGCAGCGTTCCTAGCGGGGGAATGGATACGCAGTATTTT
NA	NA	TRBV15	TRBJ2-1	CATSRDIDSLSYEQFF	TGTGCCACCAGCAGAGATATTGACTCCCTCAGCTATGAGCAGTTCTTC
TRBD1	many	TRBV5-4	TRBJ2-5	CASSLGPGQGRETQYF	TGTGCCAGCAGCTTGGGTCCGGGACAGGGGAGAGAGACCCAGTACTTC
TRBD2	many	TRBV5-4	TRBJ2-1	CASSILAGDNEQFF	TGTGCCAGCAGCATACTAGCGGGAGACAATGAGCAGTTCTTC
TRBD2	many	TRBV5-1	TRBJ2-7	CASRAGHEQYF	TGCGCCAGTCGAGCGGGACACGAGCAGTACTTC
TRBD2	few	TRBV12-3/TRBV12-4	TRBJ2-7	CASSLKASGRYEQYF	TGTGCCAGCAGTTTAAAGGCTAGCGGGAGATACGAGCAGTACTTC
NA	many	TRBV3-1	TRBJ1-6	CASSRANSPLHF	TGTGCCAGCAGCCGAGCTAATTCACCCCTCCACTTT
TRBD2	many	TRBV7-8	TRBJ2-1	CASSPSASGHNEQFF	TGTGCCAGCAGCCCCTCGGCTAGCGGTCACAATGAGCAGTTCTTC